A single sample gave rise to the 6 T cell receptor beta chains below, sequenced in a study of blood T cells in healthy people across ages. Together with a sample-barcoded 5' primer, a J-beta primer mix was included in a second PCR lasting about 6 to 12 cycles. MiXCR was run by TCRdb on the 5' RACE reads, yielding one entry per CDR3 protein. The profile shows roughly 680,000 distinct CDR3 sequences, 45% to 50% of them singletons. The sequenced sample was blood. These receptors all come from a woman aged 55-69 years in good health.

V gene TRBV6-5 combines with J gene TRBJ2-1, with 12 positions matching TRBD2. CDR3 length: 17 amino acids. The J segment lost 1 base and the V segment lost 0 bases, leaving 1 base of the junction unmatched. CDR1 is MNHEY and CDR2 is SVGAGI in the germline V gene. CDR3 residues: CASSYSTSGRSYNEQFF. The CDR3 nucleotides are TGTGCCAGCAGTTACTCGACTAGCGGGAGATCCTACAATGAGCAGTTCTTC.

The chain is built from TRBV7-8 and TRBJ2-1, with D perhaps matching TRBD2 (5 bases). In germline, CDR1 is SGHVS, CDR2 FQNEAQ. There are 17 residues in the CDR3. V lost 4 bases and J 0 bases, leaving 16 bases between the germline ends. CDR3 DNA sequence: TGTGCCAGCAGCTCCTCCGGGAAACCCCGCTCCTACAATGAGCAGTTCTTC. Its protein is CASSSSGKPRSYNEQFF.

This chain connects TRBV20-1 to TRBJ2-7, with D maybe TRBD2 (6 bases). CDR1 and CDR2 (germline): DFQATT, SNEGSKA (reference sequence). The CDR3 extends over 15 amino acids. V dropped 5 bases and J dropped 7 bases, with 24 bases sitting between them. The CDR3 protein is CSAPMAEGLDNEQYF. The CDR3, as DNA: TGCAGTGCTCCAATGGCGGAGGGGCTCGACAATGAGCAGTACTTC.

The V call is TRBV28, the J call TRBJ2-1; 8 bases agree with TRBD2. This CDR3 contains 14 residues. V trimming: 6 bases; J trimming: 7 bases; junction bases outside the gene matches: 8. Germline loops: CDR1 MDHEN, CDR2 SYDVKM. The CDR3 region has the DNA TGTGCCAGCAGGGAAAGCGGGAGTCAGAATGAGCAGTTCTTC. As protein: CASRESGSQNEQFF. Looking up the rest from reference TRBV28 and TRBJ2-1 gives the full variable domain: DVKVTQSSRYLVKRTGEKVFLECVQDMDHENMFWYRQDPGLGLRLIYFSYDVKMKEKGDIPEGYSVSREKKERFSLILESASTNQTSMYLCASRESGSQNEQFFGPGTRLTVL.

This clonotype has only a few counts. The J gene is TRBJ2-7, the V gene TRBV4-1; D perhaps matches TRBD1 (5 bases). CDR3 length: 14 amino acids. Trimming took off 1 base at V and 2 bases at J, with 9 bases between the two ends. Germline CDR1 reads MGHRA; CDR2 reads YSYEKL. CDR3 in DNA: TGCGCCAGCAGCCAAGGAGACAGACCCTACGAGCAGTACTTC. Translating gives CASSQGDRPYEQYF.

J is TRBJ2-7 and V is TRBV28; D gene ambiguous. The CDR3 runs 12 residues. Germline V CDR1 and CDR2: MDHEN, SYDVKM. V lost 8 bases and J lost 0, with 8 bases in between. The CDR3 loop is CASCQVSYEQYF. CDR3 sequence (DNA): TGTGCCAGCTGTCAGGTCTCCTACGAGCAGTACTTC.